Listed below are T cell receptor beta chains from one sample, sequenced in a study of blood T cell repertoires in COVID-19. Clones were sequenced by immunoSEQ multiplex PCR, and TCRdb holds only the in-frame ones, with some missing. The sample has roughly 67,000 clones, approximately 93% seen once. Sample: peripheral blood. The receptors originated from a man between 65 and 85 years old with active COVID-19. CDR3s include the opening cysteine and the closing phenylalanine or tryptophan. The D gene is left open where the match is weak. Expanded clones are given a class, and other clones once, few, many or no size at all.

CDR3nt: TGCGCCAGCAGCCTAGGACAGGGATCTGAAGCTTTCTTT
CDR3aa: CASSLGQGSEAFF
v_gene: TRBV5-1
d_gene: TRBD1
j_gene: TRBJ1-1
abundance: .

CDR3nt: TGTGCCAGCAGTTACGGGGCCCGGGGGGAGACCCAGTACTTC
CDR3aa: CASSYGARGETQYF
v_gene: TRBV6-6
d_gene: .
j_gene: TRBJ2-5
abundance: .

CDR3nt: TGTGCCAGCACCGCGGGCCCAAATGGAGGAGCTTTCTTT
CDR3aa: CASTAGPNGGAFF
v_gene: TRBV27
d_gene: .
j_gene: TRBJ1-1
abundance: .

CDR3nt: TGTGCCAGTAGTATAGGTTTTCGGGGGGGAGCCACAGATACGCAGTATTTT
CDR3aa: CASSIGFRGGATDTQYF
v_gene: TRBV19
d_gene: TRBD2
j_gene: TRBJ2-3
abundance: .

CDR3nt: TGTGCCAGCAGCTTAACAGGGGGCGCAGGTATGAACACTGAAGCTTTCTTT
CDR3aa: CASSLTGGAGMNTEAFF
v_gene: TRBV7-3
d_gene: TRBD1
j_gene: TRBJ1-1
abundance: .

CDR3nt: TGTGCCAGCAGCCAACGGGACAGAGAGTATGGCTACACCTTC
CDR3aa: CASSQRDREYGYTF
v_gene: TRBV16
d_gene: TRBD1
j_gene: TRBJ1-2
abundance: .

CDR3nt: TGTGCCAGCTCACCTCCAGGGGCGCGTAACACTGAAGCTTTCTTT
CDR3aa: CASSPPGARNTEAFF
v_gene: TRBV18
d_gene: .
j_gene: TRBJ1-1
abundance: .

CDR3nt: TGTGCCAGCAGTCAACAGGGGCTCGGTATCAGCTACGAGCAGTACTTC
CDR3aa: CASSQQGLGISYEQYF
v_gene: TRBV27
d_gene: TRBD1
j_gene: TRBJ2-7
abundance: few

CDR3nt: TGTGCCAGCAAGCGTTCCGCGAACGTCTGGAATGAGCAGTTCTTC
CDR3aa: CASKRSANVWNEQFF
v_gene: TRBV27
d_gene: .
j_gene: TRBJ2-1
abundance: .

CDR3nt: TGCAGCGGGGCTGGTTGGGACAGGGGCACAGATACGCAGTATTTT
CDR3aa: CSGAGWDRGTDTQYF
v_gene: TRBV29-1
d_gene: TRBD1
j_gene: TRBJ2-3
abundance: once

CDR3nt: TGTGCCAGCAGCGTCGATAGCGGGGGGACCAACTACGAGCAGTACTTC
CDR3aa: CASSVDSGGTNYEQYF
v_gene: TRBV7-2
d_gene: TRBD2
j_gene: TRBJ2-7
abundance: once

CDR3nt: TGTGCCAGCTCAAGACAGGGGGATACGCAGTATTTT
CDR3aa: CASSRQGDTQYF
v_gene: TRBV18
d_gene: TRBD1
j_gene: TRBJ2-3
abundance: .

CDR3nt: TGTGCCAGCAGTGTAGGCGGTGCAACTAATGAAAAACTGTTTTTT
CDR3aa: CASSVGGATNEKLFF
v_gene: TRBV2
d_gene: .
j_gene: TRBJ1-4
abundance: .

CDR3nt: TGTGCCAGCAGTCCATTACAGGATCAGCCCCAGCATTTT
CDR3aa: CASSPLQDQPQHF
v_gene: TRBV6-6
d_gene: .
j_gene: TRBJ1-5
abundance: .

CDR3nt: TGTGCCACCAACCAGGGACAGGGGAACTATGGCTACACCTTC
CDR3aa: CATNQGQGNYGYTF
v_gene: TRBV19
d_gene: TRBD1
j_gene: TRBJ1-2
abundance: .